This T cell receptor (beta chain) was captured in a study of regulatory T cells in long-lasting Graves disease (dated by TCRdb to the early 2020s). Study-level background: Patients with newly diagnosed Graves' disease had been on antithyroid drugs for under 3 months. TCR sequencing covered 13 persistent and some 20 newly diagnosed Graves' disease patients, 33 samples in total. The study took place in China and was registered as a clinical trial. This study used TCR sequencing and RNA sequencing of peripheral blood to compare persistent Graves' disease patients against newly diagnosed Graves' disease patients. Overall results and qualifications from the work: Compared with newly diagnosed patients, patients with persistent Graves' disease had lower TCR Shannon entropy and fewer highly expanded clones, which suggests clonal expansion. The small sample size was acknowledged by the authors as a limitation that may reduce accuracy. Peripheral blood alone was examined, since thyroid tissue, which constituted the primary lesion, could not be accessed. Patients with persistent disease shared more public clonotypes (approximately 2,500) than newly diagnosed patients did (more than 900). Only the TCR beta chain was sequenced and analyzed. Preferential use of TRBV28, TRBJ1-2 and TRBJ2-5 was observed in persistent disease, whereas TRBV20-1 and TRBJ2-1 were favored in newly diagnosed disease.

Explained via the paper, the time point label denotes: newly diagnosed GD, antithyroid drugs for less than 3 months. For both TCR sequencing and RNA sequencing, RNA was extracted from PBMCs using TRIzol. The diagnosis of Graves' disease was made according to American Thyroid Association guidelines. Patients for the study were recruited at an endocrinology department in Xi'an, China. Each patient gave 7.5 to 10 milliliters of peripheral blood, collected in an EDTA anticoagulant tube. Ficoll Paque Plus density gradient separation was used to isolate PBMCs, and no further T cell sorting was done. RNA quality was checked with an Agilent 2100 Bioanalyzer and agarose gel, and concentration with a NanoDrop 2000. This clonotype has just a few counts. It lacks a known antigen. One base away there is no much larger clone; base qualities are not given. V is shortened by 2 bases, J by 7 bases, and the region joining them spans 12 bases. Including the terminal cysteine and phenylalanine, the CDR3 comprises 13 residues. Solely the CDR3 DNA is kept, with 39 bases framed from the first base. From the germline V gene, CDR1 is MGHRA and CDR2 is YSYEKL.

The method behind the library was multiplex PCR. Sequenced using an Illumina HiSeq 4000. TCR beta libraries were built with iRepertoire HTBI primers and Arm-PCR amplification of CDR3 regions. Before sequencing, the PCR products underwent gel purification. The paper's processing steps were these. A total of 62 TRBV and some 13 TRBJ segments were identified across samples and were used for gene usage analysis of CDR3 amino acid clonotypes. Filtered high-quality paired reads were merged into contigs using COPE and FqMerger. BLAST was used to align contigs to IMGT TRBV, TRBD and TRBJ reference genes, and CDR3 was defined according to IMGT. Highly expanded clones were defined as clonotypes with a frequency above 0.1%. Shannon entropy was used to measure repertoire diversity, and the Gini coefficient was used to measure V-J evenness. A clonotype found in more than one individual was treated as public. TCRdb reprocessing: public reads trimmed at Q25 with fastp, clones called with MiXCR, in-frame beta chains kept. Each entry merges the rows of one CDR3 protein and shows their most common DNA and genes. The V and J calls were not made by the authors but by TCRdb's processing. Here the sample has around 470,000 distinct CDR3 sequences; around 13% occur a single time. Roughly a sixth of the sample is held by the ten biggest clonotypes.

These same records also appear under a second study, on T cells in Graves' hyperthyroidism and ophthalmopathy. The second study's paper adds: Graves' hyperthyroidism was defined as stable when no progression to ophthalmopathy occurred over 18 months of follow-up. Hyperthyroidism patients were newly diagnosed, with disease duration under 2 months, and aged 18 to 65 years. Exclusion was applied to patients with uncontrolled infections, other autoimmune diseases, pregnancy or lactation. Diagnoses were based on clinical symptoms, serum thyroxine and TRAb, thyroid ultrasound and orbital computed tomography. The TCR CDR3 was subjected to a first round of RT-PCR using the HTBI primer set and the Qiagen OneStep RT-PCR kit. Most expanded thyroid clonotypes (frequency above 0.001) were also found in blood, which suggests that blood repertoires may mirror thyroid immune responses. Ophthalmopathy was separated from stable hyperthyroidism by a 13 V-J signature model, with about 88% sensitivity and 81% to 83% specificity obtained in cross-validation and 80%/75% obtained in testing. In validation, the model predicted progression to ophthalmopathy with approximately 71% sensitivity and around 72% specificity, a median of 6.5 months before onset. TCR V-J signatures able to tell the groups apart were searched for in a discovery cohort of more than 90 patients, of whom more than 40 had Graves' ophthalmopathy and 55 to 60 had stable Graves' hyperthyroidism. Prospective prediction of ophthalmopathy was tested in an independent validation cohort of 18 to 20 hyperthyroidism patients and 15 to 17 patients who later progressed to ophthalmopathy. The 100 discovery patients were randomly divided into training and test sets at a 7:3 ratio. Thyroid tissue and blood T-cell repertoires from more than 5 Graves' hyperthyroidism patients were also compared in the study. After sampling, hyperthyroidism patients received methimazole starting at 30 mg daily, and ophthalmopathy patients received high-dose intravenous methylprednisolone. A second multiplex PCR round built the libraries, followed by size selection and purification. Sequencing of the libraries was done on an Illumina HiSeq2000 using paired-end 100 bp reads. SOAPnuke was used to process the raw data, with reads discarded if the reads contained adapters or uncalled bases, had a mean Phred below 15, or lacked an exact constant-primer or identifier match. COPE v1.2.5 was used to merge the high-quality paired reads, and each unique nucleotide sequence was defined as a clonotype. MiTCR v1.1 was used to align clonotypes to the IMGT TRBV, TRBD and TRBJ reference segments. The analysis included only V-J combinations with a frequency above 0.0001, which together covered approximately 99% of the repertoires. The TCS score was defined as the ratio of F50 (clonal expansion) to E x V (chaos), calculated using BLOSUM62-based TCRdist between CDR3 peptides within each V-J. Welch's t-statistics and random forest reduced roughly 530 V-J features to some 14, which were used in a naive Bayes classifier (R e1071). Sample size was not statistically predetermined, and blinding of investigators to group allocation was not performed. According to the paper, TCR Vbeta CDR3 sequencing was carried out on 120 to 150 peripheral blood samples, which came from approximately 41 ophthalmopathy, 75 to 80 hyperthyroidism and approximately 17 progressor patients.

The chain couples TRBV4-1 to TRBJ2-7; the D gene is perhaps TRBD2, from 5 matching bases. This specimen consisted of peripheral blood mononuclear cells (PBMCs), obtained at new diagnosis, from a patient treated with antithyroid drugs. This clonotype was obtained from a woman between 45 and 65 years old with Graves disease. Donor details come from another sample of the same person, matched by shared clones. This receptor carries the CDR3 CASSQLQRGEQYF. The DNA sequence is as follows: TGCGCCAGCAGCCAACTCCAAAGAGGGGAGCAGTACTTC.